A single sample gave rise to the 21 T cell receptor beta chains below, sequenced in a study of regulatory T cells in long-lasting Graves disease. TCR beta libraries were built with iRepertoire HTBI primers and Arm-PCR of CDR3 regions. Using its own MiXCR run on the multiplex PCR reads, TCRdb lists one record per CDR3 protein. Altogether a few hundred thousand distinct CDR3 sequences are present, approximately 14% being singletons, with the ten largest covering about a sixth. Described time point: newly diagnosed GD, antithyroid drugs for less than 3 months. PBMC RNA served as the TCR library source. The data were also submitted as part of a second study, on T cells in Graves' hyperthyroidism and ophthalmopathy.

Specimen: peripheral blood mononuclear cells (PBMCs), collected at new diagnosis, from a patient treated with antithyroid drugs. The receptors were gathered from a woman aged 45 to 65 with Graves disease.

A note on this clonotype: A read error may explain this, as a much larger clone is one base away. The chain couples TRBV2 to TRBJ2-1; 13 bases are a match to TRBD2. With 4 bases clipped from V and 9 bases from J, the junction kept 3 bases outside the gene matches. Per the germline V gene, CDR1 is SNHLY and CDR2 is FYNNEI. The CDR3 runs to 14 residues. The CDR3 spells CASSVGLAGTEQFF. The CDR3 nucleotides read TGTGCCAGCAGTGTGGGACTAGCGGGAACTGAGCAGTTCTTC. Supplemented by reference TRBV2 and TRBJ2-1, the full variable domain reads EPEVTQTPSHQVTQMGQEVILRCVPISNHLYFYWYRQILGQKVEFLVSFYNNEISEKSEIFDDQFSVERPDGSNFTLKIRSTKLEDSAMYFCASSVGLAGTEQFFGPGTRLTVL.

The genes are TRBV9 and TRBJ2-2; D unresolved. Trimming took 0 bases from V and 4 from J, leaving 7 bases between them. This CDR3 region has 14 residues. Germline V CDR1 and CDR2: SGDLS, YYNGEE. The CDR3 region is CASSVGGSTGELFF. The CDR3 region has the DNA TGTGCCAGCAGCGTAGGGGGAAGCACCGGGGAGCTGTTTTTT.

This clonotype was counted between two and nine times. This chain connects TRBV12-3 or TRBV12-4 to TRBJ1-6, with TRBD1 as a possible D gene (5 bases). The CDR3 length is 16 residues. V lost 7 bases and J lost 4, with 17 bases in between. The CDR3 DNA sequence: TGTGCCAGCACCGACGACGGGGGGGGATATAATTCACCCCTCCACTTT. Its protein is CASTDDGGGYNSPLHF.

The V call is TRBV5-1, the J call TRBJ2-7; tentative D call: TRBD1 (5 bases). V was shortened by 2 bases and J by 4 bases, with 10 bases between the two germline ends. Germline loops: CDR1 SGHRS, CDR2 YFSETQ. The CDR3 has 13 amino acids. This CDR3 is CASSFREKYEQYF. CDR3 sequence (DNA): TGCGCCAGCAGCTTCAGGGAAAAGTACGAGCAGTACTTC.

This clonotype has a handful of counts. The V gene is TRBV20-1, the J gene TRBJ2-3; TRBD1 might be the D (6 bases). Germline CDR1 reads DFQATT; CDR2 reads SNEGSKA (reference sequence). Between the trimmed V and J ends, which lost 6 bases and 2 bases, there was a span of 21 bases. The CDR3 is made up of 16 amino acids. CDR3 loop: CSAPIGTPYATDTQYF. The CDR3 coding sequence is TGCAGTGCACCTATCGGGACACCCTATGCCACAGATACGCAGTATTTT.

This chain connects TRBV24-1 to TRBJ2-2; 11 bases map to TRBD1. Germline V gene data show CDR1 as KGHDR and CDR2 as SFDVKD. Unmatched junction bases numbered 17, after V lost 5 bases and J lost 1 base. This CDR3 contains 21 residues. The CDR3 protein is CATSGSGQGAWASGNTGELFF. In nucleotides, the CDR3 is TGTGCCACCAGTGGCTCCGGACAGGGGGCTTGGGCTAGCGGGAACACCGGGGAGCTGTTTTTT.

There are many counts of this clonotype. The gene calls are TRBV7-9 and TRBJ2-3, with D possibly matching TRBD2 (6 bases). V dropped 5 bases and J dropped 1 base, with 13 bases sitting between them. The CDR3 is 15 residues long. Germline CDR1 SEHNR, CDR2 FQNEAQ (reference sequence). CDR3 region: CASSPPGGGTDTQYF. The CDR3 DNA follows: TGTGCCAGCAGCCCTCCCGGCGGGGGCACAGATACGCAGTATTTT.

The V gene is TRBV29-1, the J gene TRBJ1-4; D possibly corresponds to TRBD1 (6 bases). The CDR3 has 13 residues. Germline V lookup: CDR1 SQVTM, CDR2 ANQGSEA. V was shortened by 7 bases and J by 3 bases, with 12 bases between the two germline ends. The CDR3 nucleotides read TGCAGCGCCTGTCAGGGGCCTAATGAAAAACTGTTTTTT. This translates into CSACQGPNEKLFF.

A single count supports this clonotype. The conserved closing phenylalanine or tryptophan is absent in this CDR3, likely reflecting a read error. V and J are TRBV5-4 and TRBJ1-1; no clear D. Germline CDR1 and CDR2: SGHNT and YYREEE (reference sequence). The CDR3 is 14 residues long. CDR3 coding DNA: TGTGCCAGCAGGTTGGACGGTATGGACACTGAAGCTTTCGTT. Translation: CASRLDGMDTEAFV.

There are a few counts of this clonotype. A read error may explain this, as a much larger clone is one base away. The V gene is TRBV7-2, the J gene TRBJ2-7; perhaps TRBD1 as D (6 bases). The CDR3 extends over 14 amino acids. CDR1 and CDR2 from the germline V gene are SGHTA and FQGNSA. Trimming cost V 5 bases and J 2 bases, with 13 bases left between them. The CDR3 DNA follows: TGTGCCAGCAGCCCCCGACAGGACCCCTACGAGCAGTACTTC. Translated: CASSPRQDPYEQYF.

This clonotype was observed a few times. This sequence joins TRBV7-9 and TRBJ1-6, with 8 bases lining up with TRBD1. The V gene end was trimmed by 4 bases and the J gene end by 11 bases; junction bases not matched to a gene: 10. The CDR3 covers 15 residues. Germline loops: CDR1 SEHNR, CDR2 FQNEAQ (reference sequence). The CDR3 DNA follows: TGTGCCAGCAGCTATACGACAGGGGACCTTGCACCCCTCCACTTT. Translating gives CASSYTTGDLAPLHF.

This clonotype was observed many times. V is TRBV6-1 and J is TRBJ1-4; 9 bases line up with TRBD1. The CDR3 runs to 18 residues. V lost 6 bases and J lost 3; bases outside the gene matches: 14. Germline values: CDR1 MNHNS, CDR2 SASEGT. The CDR3 DNA follows: TGTGCCAGCAGGCGACCGGGACAGGGTTTACGAGCTAATGAAAAACTGTTTTTT. This codes for CASRRPGQGLRANEKLFF.

The J gene is TRBJ2-2, the V gene TRBV7-9; 11 nucleotides align to TRBD2. CDR3 length: 15 amino acids. V was clipped by 3 bases and J by 6 bases; unmatched bases: 3. Germline V lookup: CDR1 SEHNR, CDR2 FQNEAQ (reference sequence). The CDR3 bases are TGTGCCAGCAGCTTTAGCGGGAGGGACTCCGGGGAGCTGTTTTTT. Protein product: CASSFSGRDSGELFF.

The rearrangement joins TRBV19 to TRBJ2-3, with a possible D match to TRBD2 (6 bases). The germline V and J ends were trimmed by 5 bases and 6 bases, with 15 bases remaining between them. Per germline, CDR1 LNHDA and CDR2 SQIVND (reference sequence). The CDR3 is made up of 14 amino acids. This CDR3 reads CASSYGLPVDTQYF. For the CDR3, the DNA is TGTGCCAGTAGTTATGGACTACCCGTGGATACGCAGTATTTT.

J is TRBJ1-3 and V is TRBV5-1; TRBD1 matches at 9 bases. The CDR3 contains 16 residues. Germline CDR1 and CDR2: SGHRS and YFSETQ. Unmatched junction bases numbered 5, after V lost 4 bases and J lost 0 bases. CDR3 amino acids: CASSQDRGASGNTIYF. In nucleotides, the CDR3 is TGCGCCAGCAGCCAGGACAGGGGAGCCTCTGGAAACACCATATATTTT.

Only a few counts were recorded for this clonotype. The chain recombines TRBV2 with TRBJ1-5; no clear D gene. The V end lost 8 bases, the J end lost 4 bases, and 15 bases lay between the germline ends. The CDR3 totals 14 residues. CDR1 and CDR2 (germline): SNHLY, FYNNEI. The DNA for the CDR3 is TGTGCCAGCGGGGATAGGGCGGCGAATCAGCCCCAGCATTTT. It translates to CASGDRAANQPQHF.

There are a few counts of this clonotype. The rearrangement uses TRBV24-1 and TRBJ1-3; D gene unclear. The CDR3 runs to 16 residues. V lost 2 bases to trimming and J lost 4 bases, with 14 bases between them. The germline gives CDR1 KGHDR, CDR2 SFDVKD. The DNA of the CDR3 is TGTGCCACCAGTGATTCCTTGGGTAGGGAAGGAAACACCATATATTTT. Its translation is CATSDSLGREGNTIYF.

Points on this clonotype: This could be a read error, since a much larger clone is one nucleotide away. The chain has TRBV5-1 and TRBJ2-3, with D perhaps matching TRBD2 (5 bases). Germline assignment: CDR1 SGHRS and CDR2 YFSETQ. CDR3 length: 15 amino acids. CDR3 coding DNA: TGCGCCGGCAGTGAGGTGGGAGATGGCACAGATACGCAGTATTTT. Amino acids: CAGSEVGDGTDTQYF.

In its sample, this clonotype was seen once. This may be a read error, as it is one base from a much larger clone. CDR3 sequence: CASTARLGFGANVLTF. For the CDR3, the DNA is TGTGCCAGTACGGCTAGGTTGGGGTTTGGGGCCAACGTCCTGACTTTC. The chain employs TRBV2 and TRBJ2-6; D is unresolved. This CDR3 contains 16 residues. In germline, CDR1 is SNHLY, CDR2 FYNNEI. Trimming shortened V by 9 bases and J by 3 bases, and 18 bases separated the two germline ends.

There are many counts of this clonotype. The CDR3 sequence: CSASRWGRERSEKTGELFF. The CDR3 DNA reads TGCAGTGCTAGCCGCTGGGGGCGGGAGCGGTCAGAGAAGACCGGGGAGCTGTTTTTT. The chain uses TRBV20-1 and TRBJ2-2; D is possibly TRBD2 (7 bases). The CDR3 consists of 19 residues. V was shortened by 3 bases and J by 5 bases, with 28 bases between the two germline ends. CDR1 and CDR2 (germline): DFQATT, SNEGSKA (reference sequence).

This clonotype was counted at least ten times. The genes are TRBV9 and TRBJ1-2, with TRBD1 matching 7 bases. The CDR3 has 16 amino acids. Trimming took 0 bases from V and 0 from J; bases not matched to a gene: 5. Germline assignment: CDR1 SGDLS and CDR2 YYNGEE. CDR3 loop: CASSVDQGQTNYGYTF. Written as DNA, the CDR3 is TGTGCCAGCAGCGTAGACCAGGGACAGACTAACTATGGCTACACCTTC.